This T cell receptor (beta chain) appears in the sequencing data of a study of blood T cell repertoires in COVID-19 (dated by TCRdb to 2018 to 2020). Background for the entire study: The collaborator samples originated in the United States, Italy and Spain and spanned the acute and convalescent phases of COVID-19. The material from the prospective study consisted of cDNA or gDNA derived from T cells, B-cell-depleted T cells, or PBMCs. Deeply sampled blood TCRbeta repertoires from subjects exposed to, actively infected with, or recovered from COVID-19 were included in the dataset. A freely available public database, intended as a resource for researchers studying the immune response to SARS-CoV-2, is where the repertoires were released. Samples came from the ongoing ImmuneRACE study (first 160 participants) plus 1,254 subjects from 6 global collaborators. The sample metadata nearly always contained a de-identified subject ID, COVID-19 status, age in years and sex. HLA class I and class II types, where available, came from metadata supplied by the sample provider rather than from assay-based typing. The investigation overall reported the following: The amount of clinical and demographic metadata varied by source and participant and was provided uncurated.

Regarding this clone: The antigen it recognizes is unknown. No much larger clonotype is one base removed from it; base qualities were not supplied.

TCRbeta CDR3 regions were amplified from genomic DNA by means of the immunoSEQ Assay, a bias-controlled multiplex PCR. As for the original processing: Nucleated cell counts per sample were estimated from amplification of reference gene primers within the assay. To quantify the absolute abundance of each unique TCRbeta CDR3 rearrangement, sequence reads were collapsed and filtered. For each sample, productive Simpson clonality was calculated as the square root of Simpson's diversity index across productive rearrangements. Entries here come from immuneACCESS through TCRdb and include only in-frame sequences with V and J called. Some clones fail to appear in such tables; in the studies checked, an unresolved V gene covers under half of the shortfall, and the cause of the remainder is unknown. For V, J and clone size, that table is used; D and trimming come from the DNA. A total of roughly 150,000 clones appear in this sample, around 81% of them only once. Together, the top ten hold roughly 6.4% of the sample.

Enrolling through a virtual design, the prospective study's participants ranged in age from roughly 18 to 89 years and lived across 24 United States geographic areas. In the prospective study, participants were assigned to cohorts based on the clinical history participants reported in a screening survey and a study questionnaire. Recovered participants in ImmuneRACE Cohort 3 were defined as having two consecutive negative NP/OP PCR tests, clearance from a healthcare professional, or resolution of symptoms. Each participant in the prospective study had whole blood, serum and a nasopharyngeal or oropharyngeal swab collected by mobile phlebotomists. Participants in the prospective study had the option to provide additional blood draws and questionnaires over a 2-month period. Before DNA extraction, blood samples from the prospective study were shipped at room temperature or frozen. For CDR1 and CDR2, the germline V gene lists WSHSY and SAAADI. The CDR3 sequence holds 16 residues, the cysteine and phenylalanine included. Of all the DNA, just the CDR3 is kept, 48 bases in frame from base 1. Trimming removed 6 bases from V and 4 bases from J; the gene matches leave 11 bases unexplained.

The chain is encoded by TRBV10-2 joined to TRBJ1-2, and TRBD1 matches 10 of the central bases. The TCR sequence derives from a woman in her thirties or forties who had recovered from COVID-19. Sequenced input: PBMCs or T cells enriched from blood (not recorded which). The DNA sequence follows: TGCGCCAGCAGCGACCTGGGGACAGGGGCCCCCTATGGCTACACCTTC. This is translated as CASSDLGTGAPYGYTF.